This TCR beta chain was captured by sequencing in a study of blood T cell repertoires in COVID-19. Across the whole study: The cDNA or gDNA used as material had been derived from T cells, B-cell-depleted T cells, or PBMCs.

This CDR3 contains 16 residues. V was pared by 1 base and J by 1 base, with 11 bases between. Germline CDR1 is KGHSY and CDR2 is FQNENV. Sequenced by immunoSEQ multiplex PCR; TCRdb stores in-frame clones only, minus some. The sample has tens of thousands of clones; around 75% are singletons. The material sequenced was peripheral blood. This chain connects TRBV16 to TRBJ1-3; D not certain. The TCR comes from a woman at least 80 years old with active or convalescent COVID-19. DNA of the CDR3: TGTGCCAGCAGCCAATTTCGGGGTCTATCTGGAAACACCATATATTTT. Its translation: CASSQFRGLSGNTIYF.